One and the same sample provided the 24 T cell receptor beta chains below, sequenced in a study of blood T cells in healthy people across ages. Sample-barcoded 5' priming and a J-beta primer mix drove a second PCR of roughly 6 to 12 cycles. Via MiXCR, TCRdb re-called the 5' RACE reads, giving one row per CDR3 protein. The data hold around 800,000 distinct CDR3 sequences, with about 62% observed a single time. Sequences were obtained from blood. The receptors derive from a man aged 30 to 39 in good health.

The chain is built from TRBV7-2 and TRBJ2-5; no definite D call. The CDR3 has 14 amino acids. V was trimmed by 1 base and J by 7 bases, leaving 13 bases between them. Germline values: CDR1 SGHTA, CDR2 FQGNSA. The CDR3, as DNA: TGTGCCAGCAGCTTAGGTGTAGCTCCGGGGACCCAGTACTTC. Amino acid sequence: CASSLGVAPGTQYF.

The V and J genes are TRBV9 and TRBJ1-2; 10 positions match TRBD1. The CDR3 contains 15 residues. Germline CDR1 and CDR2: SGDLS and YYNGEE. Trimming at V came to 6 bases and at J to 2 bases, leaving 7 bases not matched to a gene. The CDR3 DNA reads TGTGCCAGCACCCGGACGGGACAGGGGAACTATGGCTACACCTTC. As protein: CASTRTGQGNYGYTF.

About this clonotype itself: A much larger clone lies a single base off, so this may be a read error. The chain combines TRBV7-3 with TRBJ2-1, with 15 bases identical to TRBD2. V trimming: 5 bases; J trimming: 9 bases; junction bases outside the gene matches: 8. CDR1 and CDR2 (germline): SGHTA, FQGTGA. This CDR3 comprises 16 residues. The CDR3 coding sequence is TGTGCCAGCAGCGCCGGACTAGCGGGGGGGCTAAGTGAGCAGTTCTTC. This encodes CASSAGLAGGLSEQFF.

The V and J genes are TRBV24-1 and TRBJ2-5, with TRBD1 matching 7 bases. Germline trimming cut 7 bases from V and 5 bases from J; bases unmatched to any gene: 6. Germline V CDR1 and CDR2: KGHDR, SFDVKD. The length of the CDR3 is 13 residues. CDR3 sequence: CATRGQAVETQYF. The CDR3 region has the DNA TGTGCCACCAGAGGACAGGCCGTGGAGACCCAGTACTTC.

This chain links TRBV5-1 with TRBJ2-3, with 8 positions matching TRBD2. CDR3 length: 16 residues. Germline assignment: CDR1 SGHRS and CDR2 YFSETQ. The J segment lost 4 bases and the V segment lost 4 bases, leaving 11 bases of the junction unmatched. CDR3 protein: CASSPIGGAGADTQYF. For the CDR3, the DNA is TGCGCCAGCAGCCCAATCGGGGGGGCCGGAGCAGATACGCAGTATTTT.

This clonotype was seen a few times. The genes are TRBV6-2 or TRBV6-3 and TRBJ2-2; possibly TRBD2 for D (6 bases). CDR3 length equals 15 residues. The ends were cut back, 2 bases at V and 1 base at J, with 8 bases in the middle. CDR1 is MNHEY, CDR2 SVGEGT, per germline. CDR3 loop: CASSYPRGNTGELFF. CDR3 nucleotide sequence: TGTGCCAGCAGTTACCCGCGGGGGAACACCGGGGAGCTGTTTTTT.

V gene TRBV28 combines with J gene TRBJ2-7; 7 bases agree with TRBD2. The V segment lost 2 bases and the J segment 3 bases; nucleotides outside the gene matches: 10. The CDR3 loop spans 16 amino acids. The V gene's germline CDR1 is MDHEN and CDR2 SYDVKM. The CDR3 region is CASSLGTGGMGYEQYF. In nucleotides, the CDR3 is TGTGCCAGCAGTTTAGGGACGGGGGGTATGGGCTACGAGCAGTACTTC.

CDR3 in DNA: TGTGCCAGCAGCCGCGATCGCTACAATGAGCAGTTCTTC. It yields the protein CASSRDRYNEQFF. This sequence joins TRBV3-1 and TRBJ2-1; D not resolved. V was cut by 4 bases and J by 3 bases, with 7 bases left in between. The germline V gene has CDR1 LGHDT and CDR2 YNNKEL (reference sequence). CDR3 length: 13 residues.

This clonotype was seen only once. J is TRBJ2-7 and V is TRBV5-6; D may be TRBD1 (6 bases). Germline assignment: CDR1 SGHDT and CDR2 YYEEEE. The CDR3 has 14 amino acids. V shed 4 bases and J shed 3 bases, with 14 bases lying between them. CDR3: CASSLRTENYEQYF. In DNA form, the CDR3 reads TGTGCCAGCAGCCTTAGGACAGAAAACTACGAGCAGTACTTC.

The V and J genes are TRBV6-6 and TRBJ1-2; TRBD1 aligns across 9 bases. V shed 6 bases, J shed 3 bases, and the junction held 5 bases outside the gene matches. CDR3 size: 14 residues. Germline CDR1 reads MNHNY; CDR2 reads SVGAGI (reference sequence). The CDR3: CASRLGQGHYGYTF. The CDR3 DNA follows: TGTGCCAGCAGACTCGGACAGGGGCACTATGGCTACACCTTC.

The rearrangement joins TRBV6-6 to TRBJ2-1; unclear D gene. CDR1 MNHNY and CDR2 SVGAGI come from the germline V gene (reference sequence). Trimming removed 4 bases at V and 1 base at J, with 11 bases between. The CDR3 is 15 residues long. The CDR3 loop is CASSSPSESYNEQFF. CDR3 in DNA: TGTGCCAGCAGTTCACCAAGCGAATCCTACAATGAGCAGTTCTTC.

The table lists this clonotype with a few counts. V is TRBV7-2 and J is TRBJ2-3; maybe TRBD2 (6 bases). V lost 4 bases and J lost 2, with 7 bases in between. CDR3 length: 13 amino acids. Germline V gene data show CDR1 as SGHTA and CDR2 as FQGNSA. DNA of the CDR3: TGTGCCAGCAGCTGGGACTTCACAGATACGCAGTATTTT. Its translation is CASSWDFTDTQYF.

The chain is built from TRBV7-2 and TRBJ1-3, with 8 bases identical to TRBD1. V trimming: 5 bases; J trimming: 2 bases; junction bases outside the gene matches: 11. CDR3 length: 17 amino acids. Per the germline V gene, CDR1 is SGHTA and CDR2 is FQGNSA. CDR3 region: CASSPAGQGGPGNTIYF. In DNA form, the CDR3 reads TGTGCCAGCAGCCCAGCCGGACAGGGAGGGCCTGGAAACACCATATATTTT. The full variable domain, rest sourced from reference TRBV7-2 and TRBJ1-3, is GAGVSQSPSNKVTEKGKDVELRCDPISGHTALYWYRQSLGQGLEFLIYFQGNSAPDKSGLPSDRFSAERTGGSVSTLTIQRTQQEDSAVYLCASSPAGQGGPGNTIYFGEGSWLTVV.

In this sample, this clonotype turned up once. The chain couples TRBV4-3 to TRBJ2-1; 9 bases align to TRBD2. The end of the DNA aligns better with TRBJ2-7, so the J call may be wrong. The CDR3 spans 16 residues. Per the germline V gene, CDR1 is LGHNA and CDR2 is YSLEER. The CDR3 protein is CASSEGGLALDNEQYF. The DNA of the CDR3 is TGCGCCAGCAGCGAAGGGGGACTAGCCCTCGACAATGAGCAGTACTTC.

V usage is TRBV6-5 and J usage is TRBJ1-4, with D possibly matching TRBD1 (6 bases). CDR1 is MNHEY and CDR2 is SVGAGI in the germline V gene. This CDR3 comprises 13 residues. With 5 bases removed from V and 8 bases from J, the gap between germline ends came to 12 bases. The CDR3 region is CASSRRGREKLFF. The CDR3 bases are TGTGCCAGCAGTAGGAGGGGGAGGGAAAAACTGTTTTTT.

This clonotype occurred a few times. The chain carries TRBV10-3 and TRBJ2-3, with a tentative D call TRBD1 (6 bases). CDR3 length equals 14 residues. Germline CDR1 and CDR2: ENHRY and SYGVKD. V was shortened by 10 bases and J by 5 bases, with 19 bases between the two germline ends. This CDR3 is CATQGGETLDTQYF. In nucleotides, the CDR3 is TGTGCCACCCAAGGGGGAGAGACGTTAGATACGCAGTATTTT.

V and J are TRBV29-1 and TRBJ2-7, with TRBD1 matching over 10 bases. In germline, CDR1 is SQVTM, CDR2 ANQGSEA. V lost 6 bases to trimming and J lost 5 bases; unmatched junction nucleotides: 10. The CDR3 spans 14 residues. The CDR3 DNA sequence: TGCAGCGTGGGAGGGGGACAGGGGATCCACGAGCAGTACTTC. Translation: CSVGGGQGIHEQYF.

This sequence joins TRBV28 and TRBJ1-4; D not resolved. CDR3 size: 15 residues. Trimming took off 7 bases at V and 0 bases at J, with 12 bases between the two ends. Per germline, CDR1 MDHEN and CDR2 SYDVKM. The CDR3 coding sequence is TGTGCCAGCAAGACACCCGAGGCAACTAATGAAAAACTGTTTTTT. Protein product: CASKTPEATNEKLFF.

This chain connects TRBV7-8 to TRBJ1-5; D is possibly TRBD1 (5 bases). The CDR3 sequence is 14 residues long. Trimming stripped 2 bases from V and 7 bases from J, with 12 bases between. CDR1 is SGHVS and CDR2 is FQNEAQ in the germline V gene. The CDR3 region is CASSLQGEVQPQHF. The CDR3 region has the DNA TGTGCCAGCAGCTTACAGGGAGAGGTCCAGCCCCAGCATTTT.

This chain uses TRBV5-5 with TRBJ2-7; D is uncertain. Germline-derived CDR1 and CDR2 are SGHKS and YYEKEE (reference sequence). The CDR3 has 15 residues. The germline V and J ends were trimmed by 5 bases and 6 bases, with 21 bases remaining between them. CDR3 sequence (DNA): TGTGCCAGCAGTGCTACGGTCATTTCCGCTGGCGAGCAGTACTTC. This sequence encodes CASSATVISAGEQYF. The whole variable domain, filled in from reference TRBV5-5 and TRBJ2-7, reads DAGVTQSPTHLIKTRGQQVTLRCSPISGHKSVSWYQQVLGQGPQFIFQYYEKEERGRGNFPDRFSARQFPNYSSELNVNALLLGDSALYLCASSATVISAGEQYFGPGTRLTVT.

DNA of the CDR3: TGTGCCAGCGGATCAACGGGGCGAGAGACCCAGTACTTC. Its translation: CASGSTGRETQYF. The V call is TRBV2, the J call TRBJ2-5, with D perhaps being TRBD1 or TRBD2 (5 bases each). This CDR3 has 13 residues. Germline V CDR1 and CDR2: SNHLY, FYNNEI. Trimming stripped 8 bases from V and 4 bases from J, with 14 bases between.

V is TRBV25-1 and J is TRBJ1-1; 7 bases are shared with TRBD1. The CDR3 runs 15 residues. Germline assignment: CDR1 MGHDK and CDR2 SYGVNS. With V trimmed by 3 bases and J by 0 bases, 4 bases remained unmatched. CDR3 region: CASSETGFMNTEAFF. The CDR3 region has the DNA TGTGCCAGCAGTGAGACAGGGTTCATGAACACTGAAGCTTTCTTT.

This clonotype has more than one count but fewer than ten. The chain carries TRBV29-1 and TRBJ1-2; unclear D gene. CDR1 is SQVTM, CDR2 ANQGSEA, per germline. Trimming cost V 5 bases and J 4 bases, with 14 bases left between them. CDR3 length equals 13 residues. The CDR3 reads CSVRVSSAYGYTF. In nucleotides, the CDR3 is TGCAGCGTTCGGGTCAGCTCCGCCTATGGCTACACCTTC.

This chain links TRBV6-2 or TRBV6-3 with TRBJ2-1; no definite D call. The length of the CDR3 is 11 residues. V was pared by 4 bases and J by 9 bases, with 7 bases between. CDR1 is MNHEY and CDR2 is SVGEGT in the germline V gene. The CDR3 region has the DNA TGTGCCAGCAGTTTGGGTCTTGAGCAGTTCTTC. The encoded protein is CASSLGLEQFF.